This passage covers 20 T cell receptor beta chains from one sample sequenced in a study of shared clonotypes between healthy human individuals. This table comes from immunoSEQ multiplex PCR, and its TCRdb copy is limited to in-frame clones, with some not included. Here the sample spans 600,000 to 700,000 clones, around 73% being singletons. Sample: memory CD4+ T cells sorted from blood. Stated subset: CD45RA-negative fraction. The receptors were sampled from a woman aged 25 to 39 in good health.

The chain joins TRBV6-4 to TRBJ2-3, with 10 bases that match TRBD2. The germline V gene has CDR1 MRHNA and CDR2 SNTAGT. J was trimmed by 1 base and V by 6 bases; bases with no gene match: 1. CDR3 size: 14 residues. In DNA, the CDR3 is TGTGCCAGCAGCACTAGCGGGGGCACAGATACGCAGTATTTT. Amino acids: CASSTSGGTDTQYF.

This clone was seen only a few times. The gene calls are TRBV19 and TRBJ1-3; the D gene is possibly TRBD1 (6 bases). The CDR3 spans 16 residues. V shed 7 bases and J shed 0 bases, with 16 bases lying between them. Germline V lookup: CDR1 LNHDA, CDR2 SQIVND (reference sequence). DNA of the CDR3: TGTGCCAGTACCTCGCGAACAGGGTTCTCTGGAAACACCATATATTTT. This codes for CASTSRTGFSGNTIYF.

The V gene is TRBV28, the J gene TRBJ1-4, with D possibly matching TRBD1 (6 bases). Germline CDR1 MDHEN, CDR2 SYDVKM. This CDR3 is 15 amino acids long. The V and J ends lost 6 bases and 0 bases respectively, with 11 bases between them. In nucleotides, the CDR3 is TGTGCCAGCAGCTCAGGGGTAGCAACTAATGAAAAACTGTTTTTT. Translating gives CASSSGVATNEKLFF.

The chain couples TRBV28 to TRBJ2-7; D gene unclear. V lost 2 bases and J lost 0, with 8 bases in between. This CDR3 is built from 14 residues. CDR1 and CDR2 (germline): MDHEN, SYDVKM. The CDR3 region is CASSLLEDSYEQYF. The DNA of the CDR3 is TGTGCCAGCAGTTTACTGGAAGACTCCTACGAGCAGTACTTC.

In this sample, this clone turned up a few times. V and J are TRBV21-1 and TRBJ2-1; no DNA check was done on the table's D call, TRBD2. TRBV21-1 is termed a pseudogene. This CDR3 has 17 residues. This CDR3 is CASSRKERECAYNEQFF. As DNA, the CDR3 is TGTGCCAGCAGCCGGAAGGAGCGGGAGTGCGCCTACAATGAGCAGTTCTTC.

This clone was seen a few times. This chain connects TRBV4-2 to TRBJ2-1, with a weak D call TRBD2 (6 bases). CDR1 and CDR2 (germline): LGHNA, YNFKEQ. This CDR3 has 15 residues. The germline V and J ends were trimmed by 0 bases and 9 bases, with 15 bases remaining between them. DNA for the CDR3: TGTGCCAGCAGCCAAGAGGACACCTCCGGGGGTGAGCAGTTCTTC. It specifies CASSQEDTSGGEQFF.

V and J are TRBV19 and TRBJ2-5, with 8 positions matching TRBD2. Germline loops: CDR1 LNHDA, CDR2 SQIVND (reference sequence). The junction had 8 bases not matched to a gene; V was cut back by 3 bases and J by 2 bases. This CDR3 comprises 16 residues. The CDR3 loop reads CASSIETSGIQETQYF. The DNA for the CDR3 is TGTGCCAGTAGTATCGAAACTAGCGGAATACAAGAGACCCAGTACTTC.

This clone was seen only a few times. The V and J genes are TRBV28 and TRBJ2-1; TRBD2 matches at 12 bases. The germline V gene encodes CDR1 MDHEN and CDR2 SYDVKM. The CDR3 extends over 16 amino acids. Germline trimming cut 5 bases from V and 3 bases from J; bases unmatched to any gene: 5. The CDR3: CASSPGLAGFYNEQFF. DNA of the CDR3: TGTGCCAGCAGTCCCGGACTAGCGGGATTCTACAATGAGCAGTTCTTC.

The gene calls are TRBV29-1 and TRBJ2-1; no clear D gene. The CDR3 spans 13 residues. V lost 6 bases, J lost 4 bases, and 13 bases lay in between. Germline CDR1 and CDR2: SQVTM and ANQGSEA. CDR3 region: CSVSPPPYNEQFF. Written as DNA, the CDR3 is TGCAGCGTCTCCCCACCCCCATACAATGAGCAGTTCTTC.

As DNA, the CDR3 is TGTGCCAGCAGCTCAGCGGGAGGAGGGAACAACAATGAGCAGTTCTTC. It is translated as CASSSAGGGNNNEQFF. The gene calls are TRBV5-4 and TRBJ2-1; 9 nucleotides align to TRBD2. The J segment lost 5 bases and the V segment lost 3 bases, leaving 9 bases of the junction unmatched. The germline V gene encodes CDR1 SGHNT and CDR2 YYREEE (reference sequence). CDR3 length: 16 amino acids.

The chain has TRBV7-9 and TRBJ2-1; D assignment may be TRBD1 or TRBD2 (5 bases each). V lost 3 bases, J lost 0 bases, and 9 bases lay in between. The CDR3 loop spans 15 amino acids. Germline CDR1 is SEHNR and CDR2 is FQNEAQ (reference sequence). CDR3 region: CASSFGATSYNEQFF. CDR3 nucleotide sequence: TGTGCCAGCAGCTTCGGGGCCACCTCCTACAATGAGCAGTTCTTC.

V gene TRBV2 combines with J gene TRBJ1-4; 10 bases fit TRBD1. Germline values: CDR1 SNHLY, CDR2 FYNNEI. V lost 4 bases to trimming and J lost 7 bases; unmatched junction nucleotides: 6. The CDR3 is 15 residues long. Here the CDR3 reads CASSVTGTGAEKLFF. The CDR3 coding sequence is TGTGCCAGCAGTGTAACCGGGACAGGGGCTGAAAAACTGTTTTTT.

The chain has TRBV7-8 and TRBJ2-1; TRBD2 agrees at 10 bases. CDR1 and CDR2 from the germline V gene are SGHVS and FQNEAQ. This CDR3 contains 16 residues. V gave up 0 bases and J gave up 8 bases; unmatched junction bases: 7. CDR3 DNA: TGTGCCAGCAGCTTAGCTAGGCTAGCGGGAGTGGATGAGCAGTTCTTC. Protein product: CASSLARLAGVDEQFF. The variable domain in full, with the rest retrieved from reference TRBV7-8 and TRBJ2-1, is GAGVSQSPRYKVAKRGQDVALRCDPISGHVSLFWYQQALGQGPEFLTYFQNEAQLDKSGLPSDRFFAERPEGSVSTLKIQRTQQEDSAVYLCASSLARLAGVDEQFFGPGTRLTVL.

The CDR3 spells CASSYRDRAYEQYF. The DNA for the CDR3 is TGTGCCAGCAGTTACCGGGACAGGGCCTACGAGCAGTACTTC. The chain joins TRBV6-6 to TRBJ2-7, with TRBD1 identical over 9 bases. Germline V gives CDR1 MNHNY, CDR2 SVGAGI (reference sequence). J was trimmed by 2 bases and V by 2 bases; bases with no gene match: 1. The CDR3 spans 14 residues.

To note about this clone: Other DNA sequences of this sample code for an identical CDR3. CDR3 loop: CASSLGNYGYTF. The CDR3 DNA sequence: TGTGCCAGCAGTTTAGGTAACTATGGCTACACCTTC. V usage is TRBV28 and J usage is TRBJ1-2; the D is unclear. CDR3 length equals 12 residues. V was pared by 2 bases and J by 1 base, with 2 bases between. CDR1 and CDR2 from the germline V gene are MDHEN and SYDVKM.

The chain links TRBV28 to TRBJ2-1; a weak D match, TRBD2 (6 bases). CDR3 size: 15 residues. The V and J ends lost 4 bases and 2 bases respectively, with 12 bases between them. CDR1 is MDHEN, CDR2 SYDVKM, per germline. The CDR3: CASSSGLATYNEQFF. DNA for the CDR3: TGTGCCAGCAGTTCGGGACTGGCTACCTACAATGAGCAGTTCTTC.

This clone was observed a single time. V is TRBV6-1 and J is TRBJ1-1, with D perhaps matching TRBD1 (6 bases). The germline V gene encodes CDR1 MNHNS and CDR2 SASEGT. The CDR3 sequence is 15 residues long. The V gene lost 1 base and the J gene lost 2 bases, with 11 bases spanning the gap. The CDR3 DNA reads TGTGCCAGCAGTGAAGTTGGGACACCAAACACTGAAGCTTTCTTT. It codes for CASSEVGTPNTEAFF.

This CDR3 is CASSDSRDVSSFSNQPQHF. In DNA, the CDR3 is TGTGCCAGCAGTGACAGCCGCGATGTTTCGTCTTTCTCCAATCAGCCCCAGCATTTT. This chain joins TRBV6-4 and TRBJ1-5; D is unclear. The germline V gene encodes CDR1 MRHNA and CDR2 SNTAGT. The V gene lost 2 bases and the J gene lost 3 bases, with 23 bases spanning the gap. The CDR3 consists of 19 residues.

The chain carries TRBV30 and TRBJ2-1, with 8 nucleotides matching TRBD1. CDR3 size: 16 residues. Germline trimming cut 3 bases from V and 7 bases from J; bases unmatched to any gene: 14. From germline, CDR1 is GTSNPN and CDR2 SVGIG (reference sequence). CDR3 nucleotide sequence: TGTGCCTGGAGCGCTAAACTCAGGGGGCAGACGAATGAGCAGTTCTTC. Protein: CAWSAKLRGQTNEQFF.

Comment on this clone: Additional DNA sequences in this sample encode the identical CDR3. This chain links TRBV6-1 with TRBJ1-5, with 8 bases fitting TRBD1. The germline CDR1 and CDR2 sequences are MNHNS and SASEGT. Germline trimming cut 3 bases from V and 4 bases from J; bases unmatched to any gene: 2. CDR3 length equals 14 residues. In nucleotides, the CDR3 is TGTGCCAGCAGTGAGCAGGGGGCAAATCAGCCCCAGCATTTT. Protein: CASSEQGANQPQHF.